The source of this TCR beta chain is a study of radiation and T cells in renal cell carcinoma. Findings and caveats of the study: Irradiated tumors held more dominant CDR3 motifs than control tumors. Top 100 clonotypes averaged roughly 50% in irradiated versus about 45% in nephrectomy-only tumors.

V dropped 8 bases and J dropped 5; count of bases not matched to a gene: 4. The CDR3 is 15 amino acids. CDR1 and CDR2 from the germline V gene are MRHNA and SNTAGT. Note on this clone: Its antigen is undetermined.

Treatment here: treatment-naive control, cytoreductive nephrectomy. Treatment-naive patients without radiation supplied the control tumors at nephrectomy. The tumor was a clear cell renal cell carcinoma. The data were produced by immunoSEQ multiplex PCR, yet TCRdb's version contains in-frame clones alone and is incomplete. This repertoire shows under 11,000 clones, about three fifths found once; its top ten account for more than 8%. V and J are TRBV6-4 and TRBJ2-2, with TRBD2 matching 14 bases. This TCR derives from a man aged 40-49 years with renal cell carcinoma. This material consisted of tumor tissue, taken from a patient whose treatment was nephrectomy without radiotherapy. CDR3 protein: CASARLAGGTGELFF. CDR3 nucleotide sequence: TGTGCCAGCGCCAGACTAGCGGGAGGGACCGGGGAGCTGTTTTTT.